The rows below give T cell receptor beta chains drawn from one sample of a study of cytomegalovirus exposure and HLA in healthy donors. Profiling relied on immunoSEQ multiplex PCR, and the TCRdb table lists in-frame clones only, not all of them. The table lists 85,000 to 130,000 clones, around three quarters of them singletons, with around 5.8% in the top ten. Sequencing was done on a sample of PBMCs. These TCRs come from a woman in her 50s in good health and CMV-seropositive. Each CDR3 is given with its conserved first and last residue. Fields, in order: V gene, J gene, clone size, D gene, CDR3 DNA, CDR3 protein. A D gene is named only where the DNA matches it firmly. Size tells how often a clone was seen (once, few, many) or the class of an expanded clone, and some rows leave it out.

>TRBV5-1|TRBJ1-4|-|TRBD1
TGCGCCAGCAGCTTGGAGGCGACAGGGGGATACGGTACCCTCGAAAAACTGTTTTTT
CASSLEATGGYGTLEKLFF
>TRBV4-1|TRBJ1-2|-|TRBD1
TGCGCCAGCAGCCCGACAGGGGGCTCGTATGGCTACACCTTC
CASSPTGGSYGYTF
>TRBV6-5|TRBJ1-2|-|-
TGTGCCAGCTCGTGGGGGCACGGCTACACCTTC
CASSWGHGYTF
>TRBV9|TRBJ1-1|-|TRBD1
TGTGCCAGCAGCTCGAGGACAGGGGGGTACACTGAAGCTTTCTTT
CASSSRTGGYTEAFF
>TRBV7-5|TRBJ1-1|-|-
TGTGCCAGAAGCTTACGGGGACAGGGGAACACTGAAGCTTTCTTT
CARSLRGQGNTEAFF
>TRBV4-1|TRBJ1-5|-|-
TGCGCCAGCAGCCAAGGTGCAGGGACACCTAGCAATCAGCCCCAGCATTTT
CASSQGAGTPSNQPQHF
>TRBV7-2|TRBJ1-6|once|TRBD1
TGTGCCAGCAGCTCAGGTAGCGGACAGGGCTATAATTCCCCCCTCCACTTT
CASSSGSGQGYNSPLHF
>TRBV6-1|TRBJ2-3|-|TRBD2
TGTGCCAGCAGCCCGCTAGCGGGGGGGGTAGATACGCAGTATTTT
CASSPLAGGVDTQYF
>TRBV27|TRBJ1-1|-|-
TGTGCCAGCAGTTTGGAGTGGGGGCGGGGGTTGAACACTGAAGCTTTCTTT
CASSLEWGRGLNTEAFF
>TRBV11-1|TRBJ2-7|-|TRBD1
TGTGCCAGCAGCTTTCCACCGGGGACAGGGGTCGTTGACGAGCAGTACTTC
CASSFPPGTGVVDEQYF